Listed here is a single T cell receptor (beta chain). The data stem from a study of cytomegalovirus exposure and HLA in healthy donors. The CDR3 contains 14 residues. It was with 60 Vbeta and 13 Jbeta primers that the PCR ran. Original processing notes: Per a later analysis, the number of unique TCR beta chains was around 79 million, of which roughly 9.9 million were shared. The table came from immunoSEQ multiplex PCR; TCRdb's copy has only in-frame clones and leaves some out. Clone size and V and J calls were adopted from that table, with D and trimming inferred from the DNA. The sample includes about 150,000 clones, roughly four fifths of them seen just once.

The chain has TRBV5-3 and TRBJ2-5, with a weak D call TRBD1 (6 bases). The J call may be wrong; the DNA end is better matched by TRBJ2-7. TRBV5-3 is designated an ORF whose function remains uncertain. The sequence came from a man aged 35 to 55 in good health and CMV-seropositive. Material: PBMCs. CDR3 DNA: TGTGCCAGAAGCCCCCTGGGGGCTTCCTACGAGCAGTACTTC. Translating it yields CARSPLGASYEQYF.